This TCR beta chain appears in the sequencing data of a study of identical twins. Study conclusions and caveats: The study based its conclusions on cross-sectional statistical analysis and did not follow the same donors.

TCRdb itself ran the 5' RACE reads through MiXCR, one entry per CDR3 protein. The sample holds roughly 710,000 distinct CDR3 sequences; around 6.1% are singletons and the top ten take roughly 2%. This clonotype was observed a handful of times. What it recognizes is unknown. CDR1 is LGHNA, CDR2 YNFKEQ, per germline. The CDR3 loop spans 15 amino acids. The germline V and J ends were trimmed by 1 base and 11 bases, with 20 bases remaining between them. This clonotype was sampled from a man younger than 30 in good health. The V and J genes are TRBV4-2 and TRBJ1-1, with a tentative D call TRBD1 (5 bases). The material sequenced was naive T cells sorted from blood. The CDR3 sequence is CASSQVSSMGVEAFF. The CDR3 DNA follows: TGTGCCAGCAGCCAAGTCTCCTCAATGGGGGTGGAGGCTTTCTTT.